A single sample is the source of the 13 T cell receptor beta chains below, sequenced in a study of T cell changes during pregnancy in multiple sclerosis. Produced via immunoSEQ multiplex PCR; TCRdb's table is partial and in-frame only. The sample holds about 29,000 clones; 89% are singletons and the top ten take about 6.4%. The sample was CD8+ T cells from peripheral blood mononuclear cells, taken after pregnancy. These receptors were taken from a female donor with multiple sclerosis, enrolled in a pregnancy study.

This clone was counted a few times. The CDR3: CASSSDITNTEAFF. In DNA, the CDR3 is TGTGCCAGCAGCTCTGACATAACGAACACTGAAGCTTTCTTT. The chain has TRBV5-6 and TRBJ1-1; unclear D gene. Germline lookup yields CDR1 SGHDT and CDR2 YYEEEE. V dropped 3 bases and J dropped 1 base, with 10 bases sitting between them. CDR3 length: 14 residues.

The chain joins TRBV2 to TRBJ1-5; D gene ambiguous. Trimming left V 1 base short and J 2 bases short, with 12 bases between. The germline V gene has CDR1 SNHLY and CDR2 FYNNEI. The CDR3 runs 16 residues. In nucleotides, the CDR3 is TGTGCCAGCAGTGAAGGGGCAGCCGTTCGCAATCAGCCCCAGCATTTT. As protein: CASSEGAAVRNQPQHF.

This sequence joins TRBV28 and TRBJ2-5; D possibly corresponds to TRBD2 (5 bases). The CDR3 runs 15 residues. Germline V gene data show CDR1 as MDHEN and CDR2 as SYDVKM. V shed 6 bases and J shed 2 bases, with 16 bases lying between them. CDR3 residues: CASRWVFGLQETQYF. CDR3 DNA sequence: TGTGCCAGCAGGTGGGTCTTCGGACTTCAAGAGACCCAGTACTTC.

This chain links TRBV19 with TRBJ2-1; 11 bases line up with TRBD1. This CDR3 spans 14 amino acids. The V gene end was trimmed by 5 bases and the J gene end by 3 bases; junction bases not matched to a gene: 0. Germline CDR1 and CDR2: LNHDA and SQIVND (reference sequence). The CDR3 DNA sequence: TGTGCCAGTAGTGGGACAGGGGGCTACAATGAGCAGTTCTTC. Protein sequence: CASSGTGGYNEQFF.

This clone was found a few times. Here the CDR3 DNA reads TGTGCCAGCAGCCAAGCGGCGGGAGACGTCACCGGGGAGCTGTTTTTT. Translating it yields CASSQAAGDVTGELFF. The gene calls are TRBV4-2 and TRBJ2-2; 7 bases agree with TRBD2. Germline V CDR1 and CDR2: LGHNA, YNFKEQ. The CDR3 is 16 amino acids. The ends lost 1 base at V and 4 bases at J; junction bases unmatched: 6.

The DNA for the CDR3 is TGTGCCAGCAGTGAATCCATCTACGAGCAGTACTTC. Protein sequence: CASSESIYEQYF. The V gene is TRBV25-1, the J gene TRBJ2-7; no reliable D call. The CDR3 loop spans 12 amino acids. CDR1 and CDR2 from the germline V gene are MGHDK and SYGVNS. Trimming removed 1 base at V and 3 bases at J, with 4 bases between.

This clone was seen a handful of times. V is TRBV30 and J is TRBJ2-5; TRBD2 might be the D (6 bases). Germline V lookup: CDR1 GTSNPN, CDR2 SVGIG (reference sequence). V dropped 2 bases and J dropped 5 bases, with 15 bases sitting between them. This CDR3 has 14 amino acids. As DNA, the CDR3 is TGTGCCTGGAGTCTTACGGGGGAATGGGAGACCCAGTACTTC. Encoded protein: CAWSLTGEWETQYF.

This rearrangement joins TRBV30 to TRBJ2-7; 8 bases are a match to TRBD2. CDR1 and CDR2 (germline): GTSNPN, SVGIG (reference sequence). The V segment lost 0 bases and the J segment 2 bases; nucleotides outside the gene matches: 3. The CDR3 extends over 14 amino acids. CDR3 coding DNA: TGTGCCTGGAGTGTTACACTAGCGGCCTACGAGCAGTACTTC. Translation gives CAWSVTLAAYEQYF.

The J gene is TRBJ1-2, the V gene TRBV10-3; 12 bases line up with TRBD1. The CDR3 totals 16 residues. Looked up from germline, CDR1 is ENHRY and CDR2 is SYGVKD. Trimming took 6 bases from V and 4 from J; bases not matched to a gene: 9. The CDR3 here is CAISATGTGGFYGYTF. CDR3 nucleotides: TGTGCCATCAGCGCCACCGGGACAGGGGGCTTCTATGGCTACACCTTC.

The chain has TRBV27 and TRBJ2-1; tentatively, D is TRBD2 (5 bases). Germline assignment: CDR1 MNHEY and CDR2 SMNVEV (reference sequence). Deletions cut 0 bases from V and 3 bases from J, with 12 bases between. There are 16 residues in the CDR3. The CDR3 is CASSLSVAAGYNEQFF. The CDR3 DNA reads TGTGCCAGCAGTTTATCCGTAGCCGCGGGCTACAATGAGCAGTTCTTC.

The chain combines TRBV7-9 with TRBJ2-7; 9 nucleotides match TRBD2. Germline CDR1 SEHNR, CDR2 FQNEAQ (reference sequence). The V segment lost 5 bases and the J segment 4 bases; nucleotides outside the gene matches: 9. This CDR3 is built from 15 residues. The CDR3 spells CASSPLAGEDYEQYF. CDR3 nucleotide sequence: TGTGCCAGCAGCCCGTTAGCGGGAGAAGATTACGAGCAGTACTTC.

This chain uses TRBV7-6 with TRBJ2-5; D is possibly TRBD1 (6 bases). Germline V CDR1 and CDR2: SGHVS, FNYEAQ. The CDR3 spans 16 residues. The V and J ends lost 4 bases and 4 bases respectively, with 19 bases between them. This chain's CDR3 is CASSSRGAGDGETQYF. DNA of the CDR3: TGTGCCAGCAGCTCAAGGGGTGCAGGGGACGGAGAGACCCAGTACTTC.

The CDR3 region is CASQSPVEVKGLYGYTF. The CDR3 DNA is TGTGCCAGTCAGTCCCCAGTCGAAGTAAAGGGACTCTATGGCTACACCTTC. This chain uses TRBV28 with TRBJ1-2; weak D call: TRBD1 (5 bases). Germline V gives CDR1 MDHEN, CDR2 SYDVKM. Trimming removed 9 bases from V and 4 bases from J, with 27 bases in between. This CDR3 has 17 amino acids.